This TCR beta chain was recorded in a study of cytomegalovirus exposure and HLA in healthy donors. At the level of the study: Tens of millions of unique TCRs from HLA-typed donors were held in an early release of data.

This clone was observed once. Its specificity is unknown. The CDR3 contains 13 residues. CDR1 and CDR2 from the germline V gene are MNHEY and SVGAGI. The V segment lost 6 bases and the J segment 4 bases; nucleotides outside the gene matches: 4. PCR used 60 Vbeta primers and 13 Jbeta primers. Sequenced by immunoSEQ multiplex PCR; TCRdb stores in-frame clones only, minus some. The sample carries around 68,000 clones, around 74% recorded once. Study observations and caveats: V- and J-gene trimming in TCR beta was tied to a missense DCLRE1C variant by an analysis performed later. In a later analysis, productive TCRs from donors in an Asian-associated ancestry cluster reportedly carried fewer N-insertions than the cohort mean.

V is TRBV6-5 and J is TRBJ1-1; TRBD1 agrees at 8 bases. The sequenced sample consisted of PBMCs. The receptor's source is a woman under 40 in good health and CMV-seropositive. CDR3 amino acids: CASSFTGGTEAFF. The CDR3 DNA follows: TGTGCCAGCAGCTTCACAGGGGGCACTGAAGCTTTCTTT.